These T cell receptor beta chains were read from a single sample in a study of identifying expanded T cells in peripheral blood. Sequenced by immunoSEQ multiplex PCR; TCRdb stores in-frame clones only, minus some. This table holds over 70,000 clones, 88% found once. Sample: blood. Every receptor here comes from a person aged 18 to 70 in good health. Each CDR3 is given with its conserved first and last residue. Fields, in order: clone size, J gene, V gene, D gene, CDR3 protein, CDR3 DNA. A D gene is named only where the DNA matches it firmly. For some rows the clone size is stated as once, few or many, or as a class when expanded; others skip it.

-	TRBJ2-2	TRBV7-9	-	CASSLRGGSSGELFF	TGTGCCAGCAGCTTACGAGGGGGAAGTAGCGGGGAGCTGTTTTTT
-	TRBJ1-3	TRBV7-2	-	CASSWDGSGNTIYF	TGTGCCAGCAGCTGGGACGGATCTGGAAACACCATATATTTT
-	TRBJ2-6	TRBV5-4	-	CASSSLQSGANVLTF	TGTGCCAGCAGCTCTTTACAGTCTGGGGCCAACGTCCTGACTTTC
few	TRBJ1-6	TRBV28	TRBD1	CASAPGQGNSPLHF	TGTGCCAGCGCCCCGGGACAGGGGAATTCACCCCTCCACTTT
-	TRBJ1-2	TRBV7-8	-	CASSLDPPPPAFYGYTF	TGTGCCAGCAGCTTAGATCCCCCCCCGCCAGCGTTCTATGGCTACACCTTC
-	TRBJ2-7	TRBV7-6	TRBD1	CASSLAGQGVYEQYF	TGTGCCAGCAGCTTAGCGGGACAGGGCGTCTACGAGCAGTACTTC
-	TRBJ2-3	TRBV4-3	-	CASSQVGGAGDTQYF	TGCGCCAGCAGCCAAGTAGGGGGGGCGGGAGATACGCAGTATTTT
-	TRBJ2-7	TRBV5-1	-	CASSLAVVSSYEQYF	TGCGCCAGCAGCTTGGCCGTCGTTAGCTCCTACGAGCAGTACTTC
-	TRBJ2-1	TRBV10-3	TRBD1	CAISENRGSYNEQFF	TGTGCCATCAGTGAGAACAGGGGCTCCTACAATGAGCAGTTCTTC
few	TRBJ2-1	TRBV10-3	-	CAISESGQGFNEQFF	TGTGCCATCAGTGAGTCGGGGCAGGGATTCAATGAGCAGTTCTTC
-	TRBJ1-4	TRBV7-2	TRBD1	CASSSQGALEKLFF	TGTGCCAGCAGCTCACAGGGGGCGCTTGAAAAACTGTTTTTT
once	TRBJ2-2	TRBV19	-	CASSIYVANTGELFF	TGTGCCAGTAGTATTTACGTTGCGAACACCGGGGAGCTGTTTTTT
-	TRBJ2-7	TRBV2	-	CASSESRSYF	TGTGCCAGCAGTGAGTCCCGGTCGTACTTC
once	TRBJ1-5	TRBV15	TRBD1	CATSRDYGQGASNQPQHF	TGTGCCACCAGCAGAGATTACGGACAGGGGGCGAGCAATCAGCCCCAGCATTTT
-	TRBJ1-2	TRBV25-1	TRBD1	CASSEVVGQGYYGYTF	TGTGCCAGCAGTGAAGTCGTAGGACAGGGATACTATGGCTACACCTTC
-	TRBJ2-7	TRBV5-8	-	CARIGAARKSYEQYF	TGTGCCAGGATCGGGGCGGCGCGGAAATCTTACGAGCAGTACTTC
-	TRBJ2-5	TRBV2	TRBD2	CASSNPGLASQETQYF	TGTGCCAGCAGCAACCCGGGACTAGCGAGCCAAGAGACCCAGTACTTC
-	TRBJ2-3	TRBV28	-	CASSSLLSGEITDTQYF	TGTGCCAGCAGTTCCCTCCTATCAGGGGAAATCACAGATACGCAGTATTTT
-	TRBJ1-3	TRBV6-5	-	CASTGGAPPNTIYF	TGTGCCAGCACCGGTGGTGCACCCCCGAACACCATATATTTT
once	TRBJ1-2	TRBV27	-	CASSVREGPLANYGYTF	TGTGCCAGCAGTGTTCGGGAGGGACCATTAGCTAACTATGGCTACACCTTC
-	TRBJ2-5	TRBV7-9	-	CASSFLQQETQYF	TGTGCCAGCAGCTTTTTACAGCAAGAGACCCAGTACTTC
-	TRBJ2-3	TRBV14	-	CASSQDRGGSGGTDTQYF	TGTGCCAGCAGCCAAGATCGGGGAGGTAGCGGAGGCACAGATACGCAGTATTTT
-	TRBJ2-1	TRBV7-9	TRBD1	CASSLGEGTGGRIF	TGTGCCAGCAGCTTAGGGGAGGGGACAGGGGGCAGGATCTTC
-	TRBJ2-5	TRBV28	-	CASSLLAEETQYF	TGTGCCAGCAGTTTGCTCGCCGAAGAGACCCAGTACTTC
-	TRBJ2-2	TRBV9	-	CASSVRLQILGSNTGELFF	TGTGCCAGCAGCGTACGACTACAGATTTTAGGATCGAACACCGGGGAGCTGTTTTTT
-	TRBJ1-2	TRBV5-6	-	CASSLGTDGYTF	TGTGCCAGCAGCTTAGGTACCGATGGCTACACCTTC
-	TRBJ2-7	TRBV6-6	TRBD2	CASRGFHREGNEQYF	TGTGCCAGCAGGGGTTTTCACCGGGAGGGTAACGAGCAGTACTTC
once	TRBJ2-5	TRBV11-3	-	CASSLGSSAGTQETQYF	TGTGCCAGCAGCTTAGGCAGTTCGGCAGGGACCCAAGAGACCCAGTACTTC
-	TRBJ2-2	TRBV5-1	-	CASSSSVAGGTGELFF	TGCGCCAGCAGCTCTTCGGTCGCCGGGGGCACCGGGGAGCTGTTTTTT
once	TRBJ2-3	TRBV7-9	-	CASSLPRIGGEDTQYF	TGTGCCAGCAGCTTACCTCGAATTGGCGGGGAGGATACGCAGTATTTT
once	TRBJ1-4	TRBV7-2	-	CASSPSFNEKLFF	TGTGCCAGCAGCCCGTCCTTTAATGAAAAACTGTTTTTT
-	TRBJ2-6	TRBV9	-	CASRGLAGANVLTF	TGTGCCAGCAGAGGGTTGGCTGGGGCCAACGTCCTGACTTTC
-	TRBJ2-1	TRBV14	-	CASSYQSGDYNEQFF	TGTGCCAGCAGCTACCAGTCGGGAGACTACAATGAGCAGTTCTTC
-	TRBJ1-6	TRBV9	-	CASSQLGTSNSPLHF	TGTGCCAGCAGCCAGTTGGGGACCTCTAATTCACCCCTCCACTTT
-	TRBJ1-5	TRBV18	-	CASSPWGQPQHF	TGTGCCAGCTCACCATGGGGTCAGCCCCAGCATTTT
-	TRBJ1-2	TRBV4-3	TRBD1	CASSHRGQGAYGYTF	TGCGCCAGCAGCCATCGAGGACAGGGGGCATATGGCTACACCTTC
-	TRBJ1-1	TRBV10-1	TRBD1	CAGAPRDREKAFF	TGCGCAGGGGCTCCTCGGGACAGGGAAAAAGCTTTCTTT
-	TRBJ1-3	TRBV7-9	-	CASSLAGRLGNTIYF	TGTGCCAGCAGCTTAGCGGGCAGGCTCGGAAACACCATATATTTT
-	TRBJ2-2	TRBV5-1	-	CASSFGPVTGELFF	TGCGCCAGCAGCTTCGGGCCGGTCACCGGGGAGCTGTTTTTT
few	TRBJ2-7	TRBV5-4	-	CASSLGRGQRPYEQYF	TGTGCCAGCAGCTTGGGTAGAGGACAGAGACCTTACGAGCAGTACTTC
-	TRBJ2-5	TRBV7-9	-	CASSDTVRQETQYF	TGTGCCAGCAGCGATACAGTCCGCCAAGAGACCCAGTACTTC